The following is a T cell receptor beta chain sequence with its context. In the original workflow: Using reference gene primer amplification, nucleated cell counts were estimated. Produced via immunoSEQ multiplex PCR; TCRdb's table is partial and in-frame only. V and J calls and clone size follow that table, whereas D and trimming were derived from the DNA. Seen here are about 110,000 clones, roughly 85% observed once, and the top ten hold over 2%. This sample was taken from a study of blood T cell repertoires in COVID-19. The CDR3 extends over 12 amino acids. CDR1 is MNHNY and CDR2 is SVGAGI in the germline V gene (reference sequence). V lost 7 bases, J lost 11 bases, and 8 bases stayed unmatched.

J is TRBJ2-1 and V is TRBV6-6, with 7 bases fitting TRBD2. The sequence derives from a human donor in a cohort sampled during active COVID-19. The sequencing sample was made of peripheral blood. The CDR3 sequence is CASNSGFPKQFF. The DNA of the CDR3 is TGTGCCAGCAATAGCGGGTTTCCGAAGCAGTTCTTC.